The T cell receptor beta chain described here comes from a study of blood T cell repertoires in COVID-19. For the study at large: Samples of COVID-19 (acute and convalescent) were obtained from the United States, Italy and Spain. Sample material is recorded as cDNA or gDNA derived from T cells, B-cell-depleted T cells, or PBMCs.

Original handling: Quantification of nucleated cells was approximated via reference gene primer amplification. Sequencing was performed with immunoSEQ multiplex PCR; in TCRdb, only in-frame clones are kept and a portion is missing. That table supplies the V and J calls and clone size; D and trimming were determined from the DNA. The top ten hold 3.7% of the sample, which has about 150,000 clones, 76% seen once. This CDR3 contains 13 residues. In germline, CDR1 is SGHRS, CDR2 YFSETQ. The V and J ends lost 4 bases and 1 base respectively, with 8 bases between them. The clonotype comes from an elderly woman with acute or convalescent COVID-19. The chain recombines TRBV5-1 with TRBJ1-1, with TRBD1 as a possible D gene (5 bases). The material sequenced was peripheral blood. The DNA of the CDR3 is TGCGCCAGCAGCGTAGACAGGAACACTGAAGCTTTCTTT. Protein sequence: CASSVDRNTEAFF.